The 6 T cell receptor beta chains given below trace back to one sample, sequenced in a study of T cells in Graves' hyperthyroidism and ophthalmopathy. TCR beta CDR3 region amplification was performed from RNA transcripts. RT-PCR in the first round (using the HTBI primer set) targeted the TCR CDR3. TCRdb fed the multiplex PCR reads into MiXCR, producing one record per CDR3 protein. This sample yields about 720,000 distinct CDR3 sequences, of which approximately 16% are seen a single time; around 8% belongs to the top ten. The material sequenced was blood. These receptor sequences come from a man aged 18 to 29 with Graves' hyperthyroidism.

There are many counts of this clonotype. This chain joins TRBV28 and TRBJ1-1; possibly TRBD1 for D (6 bases). Germline loops: CDR1 MDHEN, CDR2 SYDVKM. The V gene lost 3 bases and the J gene lost 11 bases, with 19 bases spanning the gap. This CDR3 comprises 14 residues. CDR3 DNA sequence: TGTGCCAGCAGTTTTATGACAGGCGGTAGTCCGGCTTTCTTT. Amino acid sequence: CASSFMTGGSPAFF.

In its sample, this clonotype was seen many times. The rearrangement uses TRBV7-9 and TRBJ2-1; D is perhaps TRBD1 or TRBD2 (5 bases each). CDR3 length equals 16 residues. V lost 5 bases to trimming and J lost 8 bases, with 22 bases between them. In germline, CDR1 is SEHNR, CDR2 FQNEAQ (reference sequence). The CDR3 region has the DNA TGTGCCAGCAGCATGGGACCCCTGGGTTTACACCATGAGCAGTTCTTC. It codes for CASSMGPLGLHHEQFF. Supplemented by reference TRBV7-9 and TRBJ2-1, the full variable domain reads DTGVSQNPRHKITKRGQNVTFRCDPISEHNRLYWYRQTLGQGPEFLTYFQNEAQLEKSRLLSDRFSAERPKGSFSTLEIQRTEQGDSAMYLCASSMGPLGLHHEQFFGPGTRLTVL.

This clonotype was seen a handful of times. The chain joins TRBV19 to TRBJ2-7; 10 bases fit TRBD1. The V gene end was trimmed by 5 bases and the J gene end by 3 bases; junction bases not matched to a gene: 13. Germline V gene sequence: CDR1 LNHDA, CDR2 SQIVND (reference sequence). The CDR3 is 17 amino acids. The chain's CDR3 is CASSYGRAGTGDYEQYF. In DNA, the CDR3 is TGTGCCAGTAGTTACGGGAGAGCCGGGACAGGGGACTACGAGCAGTACTTC.

This clonotype has at least ten counts. The rearrangement links TRBV7-8 to TRBJ2-5, with 10 nucleotides matching TRBD1. Germline trimming cut 5 bases from V and 5 bases from J; bases unmatched to any gene: 8. This CDR3 spans 15 amino acids. Germline CDR1 is SGHVS and CDR2 is FQNEAQ. CDR3 sequence reads: CASSVGTGVGETQYF. The CDR3, as DNA: TGTGCCAGCAGCGTCGGGACAGGGGTAGGGGAGACCCAGTACTTC.

This clonotype came up many times. The V and J genes are TRBV28 and TRBJ1-4; D is uncertain. Germline V gene data show CDR1 as MDHEN and CDR2 as SYDVKM. The CDR3 runs to 12 residues. V dropped 9 bases and J dropped 10 bases, with 15 bases sitting between them. CDR3 DNA sequence: TGTGCCAGTCAGCGCCGGACGCGAAAACTGTTTTTT. This gives the protein CASQRRTRKLFF.

This clonotype was counted a few times. J is TRBJ2-4 and V is TRBV5-8; 9 bases agree with TRBD1. The V gene's germline CDR1 is SGHTS and CDR2 YDEGEE. The V segment lost 4 bases and the J segment 9 bases; nucleotides outside the gene matches: 5. The CDR3 consists of 13 residues. The DNA of the CDR3 is TGTGCCAGCAGCATTAGGGACAGGGTCATTCAGTACTTC. Its protein product is CASSIRDRVIQYF.